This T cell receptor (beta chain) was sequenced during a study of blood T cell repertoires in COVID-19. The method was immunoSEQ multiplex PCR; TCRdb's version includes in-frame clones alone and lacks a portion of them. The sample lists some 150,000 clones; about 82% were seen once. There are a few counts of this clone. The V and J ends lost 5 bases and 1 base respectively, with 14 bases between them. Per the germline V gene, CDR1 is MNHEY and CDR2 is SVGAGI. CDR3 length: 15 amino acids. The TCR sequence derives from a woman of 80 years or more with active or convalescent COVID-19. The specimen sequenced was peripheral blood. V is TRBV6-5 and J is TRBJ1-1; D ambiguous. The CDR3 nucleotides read TGTGCCAGCAGTCCCGGGATTGGCCGGAACACTGAAGCTTTCTTT. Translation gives CASSPGIGRNTEAFF.